Listed below are T cell receptor beta chains from one sample, sequenced in a study of T-cell memory formation after mild COVID-19. TCRdb ran MiXCR on the 5' RACE reads and lists one entry per CDR3 protein. This table holds some 600,000 distinct CDR3 sequences, 15% to 20% found once. Sequenced sample: PBMCs or a T cell subset sorted from them (not recorded which). These receptors came from an adult woman who had mild COVID-19 (a few samples of this study predate the infection). Cell type and time point are not known. CDR3s include the opening cysteine and the closing phenylalanine or tryptophan. D genes are given only for firm matches. Clone size is not always given. Where it is, it says once, few, many or a class for expanded clones.

clone size,D gene,V gene,J gene,CDR3 DNA,CDR3 protein
NA,NA,TRBV7-3,TRBJ2-6,TGTGCCAGCAGCCCGGGGATGGGGAACGTCCTGACTTTC,CASSPGMGNVLTF
NA,NA,TRBV11-1,TRBJ2-2,TGTGCCAGCAGCTTACTTGCGATCGGGGAGCTGTTTTTT,CASSLLAIGELFF
NA,TRBD1,TRBV4-1,TRBJ2-7,TGCGCCAGCAGCCAGGCTTCCGGGACAGGGATTCGCTACGAGCAGTACTTC,CASSQASGTGIRYEQYF
few,TRBD2,TRBV11-3,TRBJ2-3,TGTGCCAGCAGCCCCCGGGAAGCGGGAGGAACTACGCAGTATTTT,CASSPREAGGTTQYF
NA,NA,TRBV29-1,TRBJ1-5,TGCAGCGTTGGGGAGGATAGCAATCAGCCCCAGCATTTT,CSVGEDSNQPQHF
NA,NA,TRBV12-3/TRBV12-4,TRBJ1-1,TGTGCCAGCAGCCCTCGGGGGTTAAGAGGTCCCTTGAACACTGAAGCTTTCTTT,CASSPRGLRGPLNTEAFF
NA,TRBD1,TRBV6-4,TRBJ1-1,TGTGCCAGCAGTTTACTGGACAGGTACAACACTGAAGCTTTCTTT,CASSLLDRYNTEAFF
NA,NA,TRBV7-8,TRBJ1-5,TGTGCCAGCAGCTTAGCTGGGAACATACATTTT,CASSLAGNIHF
NA,NA,TRBV21-1,TRBJ2-5,TGTGCCAGCAGCAAAATGGGGAGGGGTGGTCAAGAGACCCAGTACTTC,CASSKMGRGGQETQYF
few,NA,TRBV5-1,TRBJ1-2,TGCGCCAGCAGCGTACAGGTTGGGGGTAACTATGGCTACACCTTC,CASSVQVGGNYGYTF
NA,NA,TRBV9,TRBJ2-7,TGTGCCAGCAGCGTAGGGCTGGGGACCACCTACGAGCAGTACTTC,CASSVGLGTTYEQYF
many,TRBD2,TRBV6-2/TRBV6-3,TRBJ2-1,TGTGCCAGCAGTTACGTCCTAGCGGGAGTTTCGGGTAGTGAGCAGTTCTTC,CASSYVLAGVSGSEQFF
NA,NA,TRBV7-8,TRBJ2-5,TGTGCCAGCAGCTTAGGGGGTCGTGCAGAGACCCAGTACTTC,CASSLGGRAETQYF
few,NA,TRBV18,TRBJ1-1,TGTGCCAGCTCCTTCTCGGGTTCGAACACTGAAGCTTTCTTT,CASSFSGSNTEAFF
NA,NA,TRBV7-8,TRBJ1-2,TGTGCCAGCAGCTTAGCGGCAGGGATGAACTATGGCTACACCTTC,CASSLAAGMNYGYTF
many,TRBD1,TRBV27,TRBJ1-1,TGTGCCAGCAGTTTTACAGGGGGCAACACTGAAGCTTTCTTT,CASSFTGGNTEAFF
few,TRBD2,TRBV6-2/TRBV6-3,TRBJ2-1,TGTGCCAGCAGCCGTTTGCGACTGGGGAGGGATGAGCAGTTCTTC,CASSRLRLGRDEQFF
many,TRBD1,TRBV7-2,TRBJ2-7,TGTGCCAGCAGCCCTACCGCCGGACAGGGGTACGAGCAGTACTTC,CASSPTAGQGYEQYF
many,NA,TRBV5-1,TRBJ2-4,TGCGCCAGCAGCTTGGGACAGGTTCTAGCCAAAAACATTCAGTACTTC,CASSLGQVLAKNIQYF
few,NA,TRBV7-2,TRBJ1-5,TGTGCCAGCAGCTTAATGGGGTGGGTTGGGGAGCCCCAGCATTTT,CASSLMGWVGEPQHF
NA,TRBD2,TRBV24-1,TRBJ2-7,TGTGCCACCTCCCCCCGGGGCGGGGGATTGTACGAGCAGTACTTC,CATSPRGGGLYEQYF
NA,NA,TRBV5-5,TRBJ1-2,TGTGCCAGCAGCTTAAACCGGGACCCCGGGCATGGCTACACCTTC,CASSLNRDPGHGYTF
NA,NA,TRBV11-2,TRBJ2-1,TGTGCCAGCAGCCTCCTCGGAGGGGCGAATGAGCAGTTCTTC,CASSLLGGANEQFF
few,NA,TRBV20-1,TRBJ1-5,TGCAGTGCAGTATGGATGGGGGCGGCGGGCAATCAGCCCCAGCATTTT,CSAVWMGAAGNQPQHF
NA,NA,TRBV18,TRBJ1-1,TGTGCCAGCTCAGGGGACCAGGGAGGTGAAGCTTTCTTT,CASSGDQGGEAFF
few,TRBD1,TRBV30,TRBJ1-2,TGTGCCTGGAGTGACCCCCGCGGACAGGGATCGGCTGGCTACACCTTC,CAWSDPRGQGSAGYTF
few,NA,TRBV6-6,TRBJ2-2,TGTGCCAGCAACAGGCAGCCGAACACCGGGGAGCTGTTTTTT,CASNRQPNTGELFF
many,NA,TRBV7-8,TRBJ2-7,TGTGCCAGCAGCTTATCCAGACCTACCTACGAGCAGTACTTC,CASSLSRPTYEQYF
NA,NA,TRBV4-1,TRBJ2-7,TGCGCCAGCAGCCTCGGGACCGAGACCTACGAGCAGTACTTC,CASSLGTETYEQYF